These 21 T cell receptor beta chains share one sample of origin, sequenced in a study of cytotoxic CD8 clonotypes in ibrutinib-treated CLL. Data came from immunoSEQ multiplex PCR; TCRdb stores just in-frame clones and leaves some out. Among over 120,000 clones, about 70% were seen once, and the ten largest hold around 5%. The sample here was PBMCs, taken after 24 months of ibrutinib treatment. The receptor source for this set is a human donor with chronic lymphocytic leukemia.

V usage is TRBV18 and J usage is TRBJ2-2; D ambiguous. The ends were cut back, 3 bases at V and 2 bases at J, with 10 bases in the middle. Per germline, CDR1 KGHSH and CDR2 LQKENI. The CDR3 runs to 15 residues. DNA for the CDR3: TGTGCCAGCTCACCCAGCCTGGAAAACACCGGGGAGCTGTTTTTT. This gives the protein CASSPSLENTGELFF.

Only a few counts were recorded for this clone. This rearrangement joins TRBV18 to TRBJ2-1; possibly TRBD2 for D (6 bases). The germline V gene has CDR1 KGHSH and CDR2 LQKENI. The CDR3 is 13 amino acids. V was cut by 3 bases and J by 8 bases, with 11 bases left in between. CDR3 DNA: TGTGCCAGCTCACCCCAGACTAGACATGAGCAGTTCTTC. Translated, it gives CASSPQTRHEQFF.

The chain has TRBV30 and TRBJ1-1; D not resolved. This CDR3 spans 10 amino acids. Trimming took 0 bases from V and 8 from J, leaving 4 bases between them. The germline CDR1 and CDR2 sequences are GTSNPN and SVGIG (reference sequence). In DNA form, the CDR3 reads TGTGCCTGGAGTGTCAGGGAAGCTTTCTTT. Its translation: CAWSVREAFF.

This sequence joins TRBV27 and TRBJ2-3; D not certain. Germline V gene data show CDR1 as MNHEY and CDR2 as SMNVEV (reference sequence). This CDR3 is built from 15 residues. V gave up 3 bases and J gave up 3 bases, with 13 bases separating them. The DNA for the CDR3 is TGTGCCAGCAGTTTGGTCCGTGGACCTACAGATACGCAGTATTTT. This translates into CASSLVRGPTDTQYF.

The J gene is TRBJ2-4, the V gene TRBV15; tentatively, D is TRBD1 (5 bases). V lost 1 base, J lost 0 bases, and 10 bases lay in between. The CDR3 spans 16 residues. The germline CDR1 and CDR2 sequences are LNHNV and YYDKDF (reference sequence). This chain's CDR3 is CATSRVVTVAKNIQYF. The CDR3 DNA is TGTGCCACCAGCAGAGTTGTGACAGTAGCCAAAAACATTCAGTACTTC.

This clone was detected a few times. The V call is TRBV2, the J call TRBJ1-1; D remains unclear. The V gene's germline CDR1 is SNHLY and CDR2 FYNNEI. This CDR3 has 13 residues. V lost 6 bases and J lost 0, with 8 bases in between. CDR3 DNA sequence: TGTGCCAGCAGACCCCAAATGAACACTGAAGCTTTCTTT. Protein: CASRPQMNTEAFF.

The rearrangement joins TRBV7-2 to TRBJ1-4; D is perhaps TRBD1 (6 bases). Per the germline V gene, CDR1 is SGHTA and CDR2 is FQGNSA. This CDR3 contains 13 residues. V was clipped by 3 bases and J by 7 bases, with 9 bases between them. CDR3 sequence (DNA): TGTGCCAGCAGCTTCGGCAGGGGTGAAAAACTGTTTTTT. It is translated as CASSFGRGEKLFF.

The chain uses TRBV7-2 and TRBJ2-5, with D uncertain. CDR1 and CDR2 from the germline V gene are SGHTA and FQGNSA. CDR3 size: 14 residues. Trimming left V 5 bases short and J 1 base short, with 11 bases between. The CDR3: CASSPRATQETQYF. CDR3 DNA: TGTGCCAGCAGCCCCCGGGCGACCCAAGAGACCCAGTACTTC.

This chain joins TRBV5-4 and TRBJ2-6; perhaps TRBD1 as D (6 bases). The CDR3 has 17 residues. Per germline, CDR1 SGHNT and CDR2 YYREEE (reference sequence). Trimming pared 4 bases from V and 3 bases from J, leaving 17 bases between. CDR3: CASSTRTDLVGANVLTF. The CDR3 DNA is TGTGCCAGCAGCACCCGGACAGATTTGGTTGGGGCCAACGTCCTGACTTTC.

The CDR3 is CASSLTGPYEQYF. In nucleotides, the CDR3 is TGTGCCAGCAGCCTCACAGGTCCCTACGAGCAGTACTTC. The chain combines TRBV7-6 with TRBJ2-7, with D possibly matching TRBD1 (5 bases). Germline values: CDR1 SGHVS, CDR2 FNYEAQ. The CDR3 is 13 amino acids. V gave up 5 bases and J gave up 2 bases, with 10 bases separating them.

The count of this clone is one. The chain is built from TRBV5-6 and TRBJ2-7; D gene ambiguous. CDR3 length equals 15 residues. The germline gives CDR1 SGHDT, CDR2 YYEEEE. Between the trimmed V and J ends, which lost 4 bases and 3 bases, there was a span of 17 bases. The CDR3 sequence: CASSPRAPLYYEQYF. The CDR3 DNA sequence: TGTGCCAGCAGCCCCCGGGCCCCGTTATACTACGAGCAGTACTTC.

The chain joins TRBV9 to TRBJ2-5, with 8 positions matching TRBD2. With V trimmed by 4 bases and J by 7 bases, 15 bases remained unmatched. This CDR3 has 16 amino acids. Germline values: CDR1 SGDLS, CDR2 YYNGEE. CDR3: CASSPGQLADLGTQYF. As DNA, the CDR3 is TGTGCCAGCAGCCCCGGCCAACTAGCGGACCTCGGGACCCAGTACTTC. Supplemented by reference TRBV9 and TRBJ2-5, the full variable domain reads DSGVTQTPKHLITATGQRVTLRCSPRSGDLSVYWYQQSLDQGLQFLIQYYNGEERAKGNILERFSAQQFPDLHSELNLSSLELGDSALYFCASSPGQLADLGTQYFGPGTRLLVL.

CDR3: CASSRAPYNSPLHF. CDR3 DNA sequence: TGTGCCAGCAGCCGTGCCCCGTATAATTCACCCCTCCACTTT. The V gene is TRBV7-9, the J gene TRBJ1-6; D is ambiguous. Germline V gene data show CDR1 as SEHNR and CDR2 as FQNEAQ (reference sequence). The V gene lost 5 bases and the J gene lost 4 bases, with 9 bases spanning the gap. This CDR3 contains 14 residues.

V usage is TRBV11-3 and J usage is TRBJ2-5; no clear D gene. Germline V gene sequence: CDR1 SGHNT, CDR2 YENEEA. Trimming cost V 5 bases and J 7 bases, with 14 bases left between them. The CDR3 contains 13 residues. This CDR3 reads CASSPKFTGTQYF. The CDR3 region has the DNA TGTGCCAGCAGCCCCAAATTCACGGGGACCCAGTACTTC.

The count of this clone is one. The chain joins TRBV6-6 to TRBJ2-3; D not resolved. V was pared by 7 bases and J by 2 bases, with 7 bases between. The CDR3 has 12 amino acids. In germline, CDR1 is MNHNY, CDR2 SVGAGI (reference sequence). The CDR3 bases are TGTGCCAGCAATTCCCTCACAGATACGCAGTATTTT. It yields the protein CASNSLTDTQYF.

The chain joins TRBV11-2 to TRBJ2-5, with D possibly TRBD1 on 5 matching bases. Trimming pared 3 bases from V and 2 bases from J, leaving 16 bases between. The CDR3 is 16 amino acids. CDR1 is SGHAT and CDR2 is FQNNGV in the germline V gene. CDR3 residues: CASSLGPLWGQETQYF. In nucleotides, the CDR3 is TGTGCCAGCAGCTTGGGGCCATTATGGGGACAAGAGACCCAGTACTTC. Looking up the rest from reference TRBV11-2 and TRBJ2-5 gives the full variable domain: EAGVAQSPRYKIIEKRQSVAFWCNPISGHATLYWYQQILGQGPKLLIQFQNNGVVDDSQLPKDRFSAERLKGVDSTLKIQPAKLEDSAVYLCASSLGPLWGQETQYFGPGTRLLVL.

This chain connects TRBV7-2 to TRBJ1-2; TRBD1 might be the D (6 bases). Germline loops: CDR1 SGHTA, CDR2 FQGNSA. V was cut by 4 bases and J by 7 bases, with 19 bases left in between. The CDR3 loop spans 15 amino acids. CDR3 DNA sequence: TGTGCCAGCAGCTCCGGGGGGCGCGATGGCTCTGGCTACACCTTC. This codes for CASSSGGRDGSGYTF. The entire variable domain, with the rest obtained from reference TRBV7-2 and TRBJ1-2, is as follows: GAGVSQSPSNKVTEKGKDVELRCDPISGHTALYWYRQSLGQGLEFLIYFQGNSAPDKSGLPSDRFSAERTGGSVSTLTIQRTQQEDSAVYLCASSSGGRDGSGYTFGSGTRLTVV.

The CDR3 region is CASSPPPYEQYF. CDR3 DNA sequence: TGTGCCAGCTCACCACCTCCCTACGAGCAGTACTTC. This chain joins TRBV18 and TRBJ2-7, with D hard to call. There are 12 residues in the CDR3. V dropped 0 bases and J dropped 2 bases, with 2 bases sitting between them. Per germline, CDR1 KGHSH and CDR2 LQKENI. Full variable domain (remainder filled in from reference TRBV18 and TRBJ2-7): NAGVMQNPRHLVRRRGQEARLRCSPMKGHSHVYWYRQLPEEGLKFMVYLQKENIIDESGMPKERFSAEFPKEGPSILRIQQVVRGDSAAYFCASSPPPYEQYFGPGTRLTVT.

The genes are TRBV19 and TRBJ1-4; D gene unclear. The length of the CDR3 is 14 residues. CDR1 is LNHDA and CDR2 is SQIVND in the germline V gene (reference sequence). The V end lost 5 bases, the J end lost 3 bases, and 10 bases lay between the germline ends. The CDR3 nucleotides are TGTGCCAGTAGTTGGGGATATTCTAATGAAAAACTGTTTTTT. It codes for CASSWGYSNEKLFF.

The chain is built from TRBV7-8 and TRBJ2-5, with a possible D match to TRBD2 (6 bases). CDR1 SGHVS and CDR2 FQNEAQ come from the germline V gene. This CDR3 has 15 residues. The V end was cut by 5 bases, the J end by 1 base, with 14 bases between. CDR3 DNA sequence: TGTGCCAGCAGCCCCAAAACGCGGGGCCAAGAGACCCAGTACTTC. This translates into CASSPKTRGQETQYF.

This sequence joins TRBV28 and TRBJ2-7; weak D call: TRBD1 (5 bases). Germline CDR1 is MDHEN and CDR2 is SYDVKM. The CDR3 consists of 14 residues. Trimming cost V 3 bases and J 3 bases, with 12 bases left between them. The CDR3 DNA reads as TGTGCCAGCAGTTTGGCCGCAGGGAACTACGAGCAGTACTTC. Translating gives CASSLAAGNYEQYF. The whole variable domain, remainder taken from reference TRBV28 and TRBJ2-7, is DVKVTQSSRYLVKRTGEKVFLECVQDMDHENMFWYRQDPGLGLRLIYFSYDVKMKEKGDIPEGYSVSREKKERFSLILESASTNQTSMYLCASSLAAGNYEQYFGPGTRLTVT.